This T cell receptor (beta chain) was profiled in a study of blood T cell repertoires in COVID-19. Study at large: There were acute and convalescent COVID-19 samples, and they came from the United States, Italy and Spain.

Authors' analysis steps: Scientists estimated how many nucleated cells there were by amplifying reference gene primers. Using immunoSEQ multiplex PCR, the repertoire was profiled, and TCRdb retains in-frame clones only, with some absent. Clone size and the V and J calls come from that table; the DNA yielded D and trimming. The top ten clones hold nearly 6.5% of a sample with 70,000 to 95,000 clones, 85% to 95% of them seen once. V lost 1 base and J lost 1, with 10 bases in between. The germline gives CDR1 SEHNR, CDR2 FQNEAQ (reference sequence). The CDR3 totals 15 residues. The sequencing sample was made of peripheral blood. This TCR came from a woman aged 60-75 years with active COVID-19. This chain links TRBV7-9 with TRBJ1-1; D remains unclear. CDR3 protein: CASSLVGLSNTEAFF. The CDR3 DNA is TGTGCCAGCAGCTTAGTGGGCCTTTCGAACACTGAAGCTTTCTTT. The complete variable domain, with remaining parts taken from reference TRBV7-9 and TRBJ1-1, reads DTGVSQNPRHKITKRGQNVTFRCDPISEHNRLYWYRQTLGQGPEFLTYFQNEAQLEKSRLLSDRFSAERPKGSFSTLEIQRTEQGDSAMYLCASSLVGLSNTEAFFGQGTRLTVV.